This is a list of T cell receptor beta chains from one sample in a study of control samples from healthy donors and cancer patients. Sequencing used immunoSEQ multiplex PCR; TCRdb keeps in-frame clones, though not all of them. The sample includes about 160,000 clones, approximately 96% seen only once; the top ten take 1%. Sequencing was carried out using blood. These receptors came from a woman aged 25 to 39 in good health. Each CDR3 is given without its conserved first and last residue. Some rows mark clone size as missing; the rest say once, few, many or name a class of expanded clone.

v_gene	j_gene	abundance	CDR3aa
TRBV7-9	TRBJ2-7	NA	ASSLSGRFNEQY
TRBV3-1/TRBV3-2	TRBJ1-1	NA	ASSDRVRNTEAF
TRBV28	TRBJ2-7	NA	ASSPRTYEQY
TRBV5-1	TRBJ2-2	NA	ASSLVITDTGELF
TRBV27	TRBJ2-1	NA	ASSPLAGGPGNEQF
TRBV29-1	TRBJ1-2	NA	SVPTGPYNYGYT
TRBV5-1	TRBJ2-1	once	ASSLEGRDYNEQF
TRBV7-9	TRBJ1-5	NA	ASSTGQGNQPQH
TRBV14	TRBJ1-2	NA	ASSQMGYGYT
TRBV11-2	TRBJ2-3	NA	ASSPKRRTESTDTQY
TRBV4-2	TRBJ1-2	NA	ASSHNRGNDYGYT
TRBV7-3	TRBJ2-1	NA	ASRGANEQF
TRBV6-1	TRBJ2-1	NA	ASSEQLAGKNEQF
TRBV27	TRBJ2-5	NA	ASSLREGETQY
TRBV2	TRBJ2-7	NA	ASSPDREDEQY
TRBV11-3	TRBJ2-2	NA	ASSFIGGELF
TRBV6-5	TRBJ2-3	once	ASSLGGSTDTQY
TRBV9	TRBJ2-6	NA	ASRSSGANVLT
TRBV10-2	TRBJ1-3	NA	ASSETGLSGNTIY
TRBV27	TRBJ2-2	NA	ASSLVVTGELF
TRBV9	TRBJ2-3	NA	ASSVDRSTDTQY
TRBV28	TRBJ1-1	NA	ATRPGQNTEAF
TRBV3-1/TRBV3-2	TRBJ1-2	NA	ASSPTVGQQNYGYT
TRBV2	TRBJ1-1	once	AGMNSVTEAF
TRBV5-6	TRBJ1-1	NA	ASSTGTGGMNTEAF
TRBV5-1	TRBJ2-7	NA	ASSLAGGGVYEQY
TRBV5-6	TRBJ1-3	once	ASSSLGENGNTIY
TRBV5-1	TRBJ1-2	NA	ASSLVAGAMGGYT
TRBV2	TRBJ1-2	once	ASGENRGGYFNYGYT
TRBV10-3	TRBJ2-7	NA	AISGSYEQY
TRBV11-3	TRBJ2-7	NA	ASSLGGAGEQY
TRBV7-2	TRBJ1-2	NA	ASSLDRTYLEDYGYT
TRBV3-1/TRBV3-2	TRBJ2-1	NA	ASSQARYLSEQF
TRBV2	TRBJ2-7	NA	ASWGSYEQY
TRBV5-5	TRBJ2-4	NA	ASSLGGNIQY
TRBV6-5	TRBJ1-6	once	ASRLQGAYSSPLH
TRBV5-6	TRBJ2-5	NA	ASSLAGREKTQY
TRBV4-2	TRBJ2-1	NA	ASSQERSGLAGVDEQF
TRBV28	TRBJ2-7	NA	ASSWGSSYEQY
TRBV6-5	TRBJ2-3	NA	ASSYGTTDTQY
TRBV5-1	TRBJ2-7	NA	ASSGIGGVYEQY
TRBV5-5	TRBJ1-2	NA	ASSHRAGDNYGYT
TRBV5-6	TRBJ2-7	NA	ASSPGSGRQY
TRBV30	TRBJ1-6	once	AWSEGQGGSPLH
TRBV19	TRBJ2-1	once	ASSGSGIYNEQF
TRBV5-1	TRBJ2-1	NA	ASSLDQGVNEQF
TRBV7-9	TRBJ1-3	NA	ARSGGSSSGNTIY
TRBV5-4	TRBJ1-6	NA	ASSTRGGPLH